The clone carrying this T cell receptor beta chain appeared a few times. Ranging in age from roughly 6 to 100, the donors were healthy Caucasian individuals from Russia. This entry belongs to a study of blood T cells in healthy people across ages. Next came a second PCR, run for about 7 to 12 cycles, which used a sample-barcoded 5' primer along with a J-beta primer mix. TCRdb ran MiXCR on the 5' RACE reads and lists one entry per CDR3 protein. The sample has more than 700,000 distinct CDR3 sequences; 46% are singletons. Trimming took off 6 bases at V and 7 bases at J, with 18 bases between the two ends. Germline CDR1 reads SNHLY; CDR2 reads FYNNEI. This CDR3 comprises 14 residues.

The TCR originated in a man older than 75 in good health. V is TRBV2 and J is TRBJ1-1; D remains ambiguous. Sequencing used blood. This CDR3 is CASSWDQETGEAFF. In nucleotides, the CDR3 is TGTGCCAGCAGCTGGGATCAAGAGACGGGTGAAGCTTTCTTT.